The 29 T cell receptor beta chains below were found in one sample sequenced in a study of Ad26.COV2.S vaccination and SARS-CoV-2 variants. The method was immunoSEQ multiplex PCR; TCRdb's version includes in-frame clones alone and lacks a portion of them. The sample yields about 680,000 clones, more than 80% seen once. Regarding treatment: over 15 received Ad26.COV2.S at low or high dose, single or two shots; several received placebo; per-sample allocation not given. Repertoires come from day 63 after the first vaccine or placebo injection. The material sequenced was peripheral blood, taken in a trial of Ad26.COV2.S vaccine versus placebo. These receptors all stem from a person between 18 and 59 years old who received the Ad26.COV2.S COVID-19 vaccine or a placebo.

This clone was picked up one time. CDR3 coding DNA: TGTGCCAGCAGCCCAAGCGGGTCCGATACGCAGTATTTT. Its protein is CASSPSGSDTQYF. The chain links TRBV3-1 (or the pseudogene TRBV3-2) to TRBJ2-3; D is possibly TRBD2 (6 bases). Germline CDR1 LGHDT, CDR2 YNNKEL (reference sequence). The CDR3 covers 13 residues. The V and J ends lost 4 bases and 6 bases respectively, with 11 bases between them.

The chain employs TRBV11-2 and TRBJ2-2; the match to TRBD1 covers 11 bases. The V and J ends lost 0 bases and 5 bases, in that order; junction bases with no gene match: 5. Per germline, CDR1 SGHAT and CDR2 FQNNGV. This CDR3 comprises 17 residues. The CDR3 here is CASSLDPGTGGTGELFF. CDR3 nucleotide sequence: TGTGCCAGCAGCTTAGATCCGGGGACAGGGGGGACCGGGGAGCTGTTTTTT.

As for this clone: At the DNA level, this CDR3 is encoded by other sequences in the same sample as well. This chain uses TRBV5-6 with TRBJ2-7, with no clear D. CDR1 and CDR2 from the germline V gene are SGHDT and YYEEEE. The CDR3 totals 15 residues. The V end was cut by 0 bases, the J end by 0 bases, with 10 bases between. The CDR3 protein is CASSLGPTSSYEQYF. CDR3 sequence (DNA): TGTGCCAGCAGCTTGGGACCGACGAGCTCCTACGAGCAGTACTTC.

This chain links TRBV6-6 with TRBJ2-7, with 10 bases lining up with TRBD2. Germline values: CDR1 MNHNY, CDR2 SVGAGI (reference sequence). The CDR3 loop spans 16 amino acids. J lost 4 bases, V lost 2 bases, and 8 bases had no gene match. The CDR3 spells CASSYNRASGGYEQYF. DNA of the CDR3: TGTGCCAGCAGTTACAATCGGGCTAGCGGGGGATACGAGCAGTACTTC.

This chain connects TRBV19 to TRBJ1-2; D is uncertain. Trimming cost V 5 bases and J 4 bases, with 5 bases left between them. The CDR3 totals 11 residues. CDR1 is LNHDA, CDR2 SQIVND, per germline (reference sequence). CDR3 bases: TGTGCCAGTAGTGCGACCTATGGCTACACCTTC. Protein sequence: CASSATYGYTF.

The chain uses TRBV10-3 and TRBJ2-2; D may be TRBD1 or TRBD2 (6 bases each). Germline V lookup: CDR1 ENHRY, CDR2 SYGVKD. This CDR3 has 16 amino acids. Trimming removed 3 bases from V and 1 base from J, with 12 bases in between. This CDR3 is CAISDGGGVNTGELFF. As DNA, the CDR3 is TGTGCCATCAGTGACGGGGGCGGGGTGAACACCGGGGAGCTGTTTTTT.

This clone was counted once. The genes are TRBV5-1 and TRBJ2-6; TRBD1 aligns across 9 bases. The J segment lost 1 base and the V segment lost 0 bases, leaving 2 bases of the junction unmatched. This CDR3 contains 17 residues. CDR1 is SGHRS and CDR2 is YFSETQ in the germline V gene. CDR3 nucleotides: TGCGCCAGCAGCTTGGGGGACAGGGCTTCTGGGGCCAACGTCCTGACTTTC. As protein: CASSLGDRASGANVLTF.

This chain links TRBV4-1 with TRBJ2-1; D is uncertain. The CDR3 extends over 15 amino acids. Germline CDR1 and CDR2: MGHRA and YSYEKL. Trimming removed 1 base at V and 4 bases at J, with 11 bases between. The CDR3 region is CASSQGLQDYNEQFF. CDR3 bases: TGCGCCAGCAGCCAAGGTCTTCAGGATTACAATGAGCAGTTCTTC.

This chain joins TRBV6-1 and TRBJ1-1; D is unresolved. This CDR3 spans 13 amino acids. The V gene's germline CDR1 is MNHNS and CDR2 SASEGT. The V end was cut by 0 bases, the J end by 6 bases, with 8 bases between. DNA for the CDR3: TGTGCCAGCAGTGAAGCTGGCAGAGCTGAAGCTTTCTTT. Its translation: CASSEAGRAEAFF.

The chain uses TRBV21-1 and TRBJ2-3; TRBD2, the D gene given by the table, was not confirmed from the DNA. TRBV21-1 is reported as a pseudogene. The CDR3 runs 16 residues. The CDR3 nucleotides read TGTGCCAGCAGCAAAGTTCTTCTCGGGTCCACAGATACGCAGTATTTT. Encoded protein: CASSKVLLGSTDTQYF.

This chain links TRBV7-9 with TRBJ2-3, with unresolved D. Germline V CDR1 and CDR2: SEHNR, FQNEAQ (reference sequence). CDR3 length equals 13 residues. V was shortened by 5 bases and J by 0 bases, with 6 bases between the two germline ends. The CDR3 DNA reads as TGTGCCAGCAGCGAGAGGAGCACAGATACGCAGTATTTT. This sequence encodes CASSERSTDTQYF.

The rearrangement links TRBV4-2 to TRBJ2-2; D may correspond to TRBD1 or TRBD2 (6 bases each). Germline-derived CDR1 and CDR2 are LGHNA and YNFKEQ. The CDR3 is 14 amino acids. V was pared by 9 bases and J by 3 bases, with 14 bases between. The chain's CDR3 is CARRGARDTGELFF. CDR3 nucleotide sequence: TGTGCCAGAAGGGGGGCGAGGGACACCGGGGAGCTGTTTTTT.

The chain has TRBV18 and TRBJ1-5; no clear D. Germline V gene data show CDR1 as KGHSH and CDR2 as LQKENI. Trimming cost V 3 bases and J 5 bases, with 8 bases left between them. The CDR3 consists of 13 residues. The chain's CDR3 is CASSPTSYQPQHF. The CDR3 nucleotides read TGTGCCAGCTCACCCACGTCTTATCAGCCCCAGCATTTT.

This clone was detected once. The gene calls are TRBV7-2 and TRBJ1-3; D gene uncertain. Trimming pared 3 bases from V and 0 bases from J, leaving 6 bases between. The germline gives CDR1 SGHTA, CDR2 FQGNSA. The CDR3 has 14 amino acids. This CDR3 is CASSLEPSGNTIYF. The CDR3 DNA is TGTGCCAGCAGCTTGGAGCCCTCTGGAAACACCATATATTTT.

The CDR3 bases are TGTGCCAGCAGCTTGGCTAGTGTCTACGAGCAGTACTTC. This encodes CASSLASVYEQYF. The chain has TRBV11-2 and TRBJ2-7, with D uncertain. The germline V gene encodes CDR1 SGHAT and CDR2 FQNNGV. The CDR3 extends over 13 amino acids. The V end lost 3 bases, the J end lost 3 bases, and 9 bases lay between the germline ends.

The rearrangement uses TRBV2 and TRBJ2-7; D unresolved. This CDR3 is 13 amino acids long. In germline, CDR1 is SNHLY, CDR2 FYNNEI. Trimming pared 8 bases from V and 5 bases from J, leaving 16 bases between. The CDR3 region has the DNA TGTGCCAGCTTGGGAACTCCGCCACACGAGCAGTACTTC. It translates to CASLGTPPHEQYF.

The sample holds one count of this clone. The rearrangement joins TRBV10-3 to TRBJ2-5; possibly TRBD2 for D (5 bases). Deletions cut 8 bases from V and 0 bases from J, with 10 bases between. Germline CDR1 is ENHRY and CDR2 is SYGVKD. The CDR3 is made up of 13 amino acids. The CDR3 DNA sequence: TGTGCCATCCTTAGCGAGGACCAAGAGACCCAGTACTTC. Translating gives CAILSEDQETQYF.

The rearrangement uses TRBV19 and TRBJ2-3; no firm D call. This CDR3 is built from 14 residues. Trimming pared 7 bases from V and 1 base from J, leaving 12 bases between. The germline CDR1 and CDR2 sequences are LNHDA and SQIVND (reference sequence). CDR3 amino acids: CASTLQVGTDTQYF. CDR3 nucleotides: TGTGCCAGTACTTTGCAGGTCGGCACAGATACGCAGTATTTT.

The chain has TRBV5-1 and TRBJ1-2; the D gene is possibly TRBD1 (5 bases). The germline V gene has CDR1 SGHRS and CDR2 YFSETQ. The CDR3 extends over 12 amino acids. The V and J ends lost 3 bases and 4 bases respectively, with 7 bases between them. CDR3 nucleotide sequence: TGCGCCAGCAGCTACGGGACCTATGGCTACACCTTC. Translating gives CASSYGTYGYTF.

The chain carries TRBV4-2 and TRBJ2-7, with 8 nucleotides matching TRBD2. Germline trimming cut 0 bases from V and 2 bases from J; bases unmatched to any gene: 3. Germline-derived CDR1 and CDR2 are LGHNA and YNFKEQ. The CDR3 runs 15 residues. The CDR3 loop reads CASSQELAGPYEQYF. CDR3 DNA: TGTGCCAGCAGCCAAGAATTAGCGGGGCCCTACGAGCAGTACTTC.

This chain joins TRBV2 and TRBJ2-1, with a tentative D call TRBD1 (6 bases). Germline V CDR1 and CDR2: SNHLY, FYNNEI. V lost 4 bases and J lost 6, with 10 bases in between. The CDR3 sequence is 13 residues long. In DNA form, the CDR3 reads TGTGCCAGCAGTGGGCAGGGGCCCAATGAGCAGTTCTTC. Amino acid sequence: CASSGQGPNEQFF.

A remark on this clone: The same CDR3 also results from other DNA sequences found in this sample. The V gene is TRBV5-1, the J gene TRBJ1-4, with D hard to call. The V gene lost 0 bases and the J gene lost 3 bases, with 6 bases spanning the gap. This CDR3 has 14 residues. CDR1 SGHRS and CDR2 YFSETQ come from the germline V gene. This CDR3 is CASSLERANEKLFF. The CDR3 bases are TGCGCCAGCAGCTTGGAAAGGGCTAATGAAAAACTGTTTTTT.

The rearrangement joins TRBV5-8 to TRBJ2-5; 10 positions agree with TRBD2. V was pared by 2 bases and J by 2 bases, with 12 bases of the junction left unmatched. Per germline, CDR1 SGHTS and CDR2 YDEGEE. There are 18 residues in the CDR3. DNA for the CDR3: TGTGCCAGCAGCTTCGGTGGTATAGCGGGAGGCTCACAAGAGACCCAGTACTTC. Translation gives CASSFGGIAGGSQETQYF.

The chain couples TRBV19 to TRBJ2-1; TRBD2 might be the D (6 bases). Germline V lookup: CDR1 LNHDA, CDR2 SQIVND (reference sequence). The CDR3 covers 15 residues. V gave up 8 bases and J gave up 4 bases, with 18 bases separating them. The CDR3: CASSGRGAKYNEQFF. CDR3 coding DNA: TGTGCCAGTTCTGGTCGCGGGGCGAAATACAATGAGCAGTTCTTC.

The chain recombines TRBV18 with TRBJ2-7; D possibly uses TRBD1 or TRBD2 (5 bases each). The length of the CDR3 is 15 residues. The V end was cut by 1 base, the J end by 0 bases, with 10 bases between. Germline-derived CDR1 and CDR2 are KGHSH and LQKENI. CDR3 in amino acids: CASSPQGTFSYEQYF. CDR3 in DNA: TGTGCCAGCTCACCACAGGGGACGTTCTCCTACGAGCAGTACTTC.

This clone appeared a single time. The rearrangement joins TRBV18 to TRBJ2-7; 8 bases agree with TRBD2. V shed 3 bases and J 3 bases; nucleotides not matched to a gene: 7. The CDR3 covers 15 residues. Per the germline V gene, CDR1 is KGHSH and CDR2 is LQKENI. Here the CDR3 DNA reads TGTGCCAGCTCACCCCAAGCGGGGGCGTTCTACGAGCAGTACTTC. It is translated as CASSPQAGAFYEQYF.

CDR3 region: CASSESQLTDTQYF. The CDR3 DNA is TGTGCCAGCAGTGAATCGCAACTCACAGATACGCAGTATTTT. The chain links TRBV2 to TRBJ2-3, with unresolved D. The germline V gene has CDR1 SNHLY and CDR2 FYNNEI. The CDR3 contains 14 residues. Between the trimmed V and J ends, which lost 2 bases and 2 bases, there was a span of 8 bases.

V is TRBV21-1 and J is TRBJ2-7; no DNA check was done on the table's D call, TRBD1. TRBV21-1 is reported as a pseudogene. The CDR3 consists of 14 residues. The CDR3 DNA is TGTGCCAGCAGCAAAAAGACGTCCAGGGACGAGCAGTACTTC. Translating it yields CASSKKTSRDEQYF.

The chain recombines TRBV15 with TRBJ2-1, with D possibly being TRBD1 (6 bases). The CDR3 has 12 amino acids. V gave up 0 bases and J gave up 15 bases, with 12 bases separating them. Germline CDR1 is LNHNV and CDR2 is YYDKDF (reference sequence). This CDR3 reads CATSREGTPRFF. The CDR3 region has the DNA TGTGCCACCAGCAGAGAAGGGACACCACGGTTCTTC.